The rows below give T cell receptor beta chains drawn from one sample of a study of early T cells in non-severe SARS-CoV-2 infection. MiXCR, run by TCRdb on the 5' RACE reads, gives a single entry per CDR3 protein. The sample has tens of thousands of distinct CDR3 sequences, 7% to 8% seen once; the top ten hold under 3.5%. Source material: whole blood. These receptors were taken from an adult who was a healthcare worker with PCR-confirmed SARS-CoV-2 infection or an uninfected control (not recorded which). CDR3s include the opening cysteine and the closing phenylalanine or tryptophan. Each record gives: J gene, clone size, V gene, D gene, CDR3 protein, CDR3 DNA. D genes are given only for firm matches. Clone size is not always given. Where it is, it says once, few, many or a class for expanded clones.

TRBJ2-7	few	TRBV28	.	CASSLGVLSSYEQYF	TGTGCCAGCAGTTTAGGCGTGTTGAGCTCCTACGAGCAGTACTTC
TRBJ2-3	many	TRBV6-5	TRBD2	CASSYSGSTDTQYF	TGTGCCAGCAGCTATAGCGGGAGTACAGATACGCAGTATTTT
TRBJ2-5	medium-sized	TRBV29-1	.	CSVKMPIPYF	TGCAGCGTGAAGATGCCCATTCCCTACTTC
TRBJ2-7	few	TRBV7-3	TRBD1	CASSLRGRYEQYF	TGTGCCAGCAGCCTCAGGGGGCGGTATGAGCAGTACTTC
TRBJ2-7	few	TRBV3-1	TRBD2	CASSHGLAGVGEQYF	TGTGCCAGCAGCCACGGACTAGCGGGAGTGGGGGAGCAGTACTTC
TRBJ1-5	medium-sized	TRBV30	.	CAWSVNVNAIQHF	TGTGCCTGGAGTGTTAATGTAAATGCGATACAGCATTTT
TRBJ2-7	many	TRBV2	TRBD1	CAANIRDRGYEQYF	TGTGCCGCGAACATCCGGGACAGGGGATACGAGCAGTACTTC
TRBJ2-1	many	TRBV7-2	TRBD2	CASRPTSGNEQFF	TGTGCCAGCAGGCCCACTAGCGGGAATGAGCAGTTCTTC
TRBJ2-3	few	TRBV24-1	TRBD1	CATSDTGTGAFDTQYF	TGTGCCACCAGTGATACCGGGACAGGGGCTTTTGATACGCAGTATTTT
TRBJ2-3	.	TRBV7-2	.	CASSLSAHTDTQYF	TGTGCCAGCAGCTTAAGTGCTCATACAGATACGCAGTATTTT
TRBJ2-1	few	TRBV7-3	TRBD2	CASSQGGLDQFF	TGTGCCAGCAGCCAAGGTGGACTAGACCAGTTCTTC
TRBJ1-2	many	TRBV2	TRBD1	CASSLDRGRVNYGYTF	TGTGCCAGCAGTCTGGACAGGGGTCGGGTAAACTATGGCTACACCTTC
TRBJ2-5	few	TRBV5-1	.	CASSLARGPRETQYF	TGCGCCAGCAGCTTGGCGCGGGGACCACGAGAGACCCAGTACTTC
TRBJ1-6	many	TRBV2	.	CASSVSYQANSPLHF	TGTGCCAGCAGTGTGTCGTACCAGGCGAATTCACCCCTCCACTTT
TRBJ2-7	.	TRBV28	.	CASSLRGDEQYF	TGTGCCAGCAGTTTAAGGGGCGACGAGCAGTACTTC
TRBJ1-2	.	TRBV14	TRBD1	CASSPGQNLYGYTF	TGTGCCAGCAGCCCGGGACAGAACCTCTATGGCTACACCTTC
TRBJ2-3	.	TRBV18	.	CASSIPGLYTDTQYF	TGTGCCAGCTCAATCCCCGGACTCTACACAGATACGCAGTATTTT
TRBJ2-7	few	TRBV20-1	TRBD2	CSARREGGYEQYF	TGCAGTGCTAGGCGGGAGGGAGGCTACGAGCAGTACTTC
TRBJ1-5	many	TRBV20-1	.	CSAKEDGNQPQHF	TGCAGTGCTAAAGAGGATGGCAATCAGCCCCAGCATTTT
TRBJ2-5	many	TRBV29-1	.	CRIGRETQYF	TGCAGGATTGGGAGAGAGACCCAGTACTTC
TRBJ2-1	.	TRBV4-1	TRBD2	CASSQGSGTNNEQFF	TGCGCCAGCAGCCAAGGTAGCGGGACGAACAATGAGCAGTTCTTC
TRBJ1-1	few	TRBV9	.	CASGGTFGTEAFF	TGTGCCAGCGGAGGCACGTTTGGTACTGAAGCTTTCTTT
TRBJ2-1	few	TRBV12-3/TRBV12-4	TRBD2	CATRASGGYNEQFF	TGTGCCACCAGAGCTAGCGGGGGATACAATGAGCAGTTCTTC
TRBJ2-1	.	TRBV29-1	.	CSVEDLTGAYNEQFF	TGCAGCGTTGAAGATCTTACGGGGGCCTACAATGAGCAGTTCTTC
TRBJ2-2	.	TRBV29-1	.	CSVEEGRANTGELFF	TGCAGCGTTGAGGAGGGCCGCGCGAACACCGGGGAGCTGTTTTTT
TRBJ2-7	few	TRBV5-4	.	CASSADGEKEQYF	TGTGCCAGCAGTGCGGACGGAGAAAAGGAGCAGTACTTC
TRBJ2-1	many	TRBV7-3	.	CASSLELWEVAGNNEQFF	TGTGCCAGCAGCTTAGAATTGTGGGAAGTTGCGGGGAACAATGAGCAGTTCTTC
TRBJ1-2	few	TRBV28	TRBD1	CASRFPRGQGANYGYTF	TGTGCCAGCAGATTCCCGAGGGGACAGGGGGCTAACTATGGCTACACCTTC